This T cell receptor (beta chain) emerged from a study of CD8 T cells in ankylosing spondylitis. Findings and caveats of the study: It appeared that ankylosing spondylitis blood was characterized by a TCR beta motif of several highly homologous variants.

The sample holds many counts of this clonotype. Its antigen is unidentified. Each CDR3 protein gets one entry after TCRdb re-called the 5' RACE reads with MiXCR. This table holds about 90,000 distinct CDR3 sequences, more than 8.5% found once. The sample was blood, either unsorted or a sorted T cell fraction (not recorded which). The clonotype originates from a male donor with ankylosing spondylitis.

The CDR3: CASSPGTTGGTQYF. CDR3 sequence (DNA): TGTGCCAGCAGCCCCGGGACTACCGGGGGTACGCAGTATTTT. This chain connects TRBV27 to TRBJ2-3, with TRBD2 matching over 7 bases. The V segment lost 6 bases and the J segment 8 bases; nucleotides outside the gene matches: 11. This CDR3 is 14 amino acids long. Germline V gene sequence: CDR1 MNHEY, CDR2 SMNVEV (reference sequence).